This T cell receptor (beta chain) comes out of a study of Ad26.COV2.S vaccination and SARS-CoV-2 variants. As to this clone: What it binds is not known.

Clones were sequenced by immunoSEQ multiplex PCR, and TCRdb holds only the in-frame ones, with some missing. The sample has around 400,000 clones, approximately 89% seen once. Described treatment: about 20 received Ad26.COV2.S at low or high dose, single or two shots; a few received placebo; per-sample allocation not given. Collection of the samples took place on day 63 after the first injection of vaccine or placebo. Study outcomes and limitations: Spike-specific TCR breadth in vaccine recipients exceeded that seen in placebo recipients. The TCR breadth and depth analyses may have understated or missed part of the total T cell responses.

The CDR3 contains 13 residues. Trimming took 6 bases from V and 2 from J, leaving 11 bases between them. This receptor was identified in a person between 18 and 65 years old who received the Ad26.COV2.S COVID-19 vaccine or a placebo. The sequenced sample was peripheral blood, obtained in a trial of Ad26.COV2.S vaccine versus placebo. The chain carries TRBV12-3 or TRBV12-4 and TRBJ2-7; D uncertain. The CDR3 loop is CASSPDLTYEQYF. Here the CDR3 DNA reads TGTGCCAGCAGCCCGGACCTTACCTACGAGCAGTACTTC.